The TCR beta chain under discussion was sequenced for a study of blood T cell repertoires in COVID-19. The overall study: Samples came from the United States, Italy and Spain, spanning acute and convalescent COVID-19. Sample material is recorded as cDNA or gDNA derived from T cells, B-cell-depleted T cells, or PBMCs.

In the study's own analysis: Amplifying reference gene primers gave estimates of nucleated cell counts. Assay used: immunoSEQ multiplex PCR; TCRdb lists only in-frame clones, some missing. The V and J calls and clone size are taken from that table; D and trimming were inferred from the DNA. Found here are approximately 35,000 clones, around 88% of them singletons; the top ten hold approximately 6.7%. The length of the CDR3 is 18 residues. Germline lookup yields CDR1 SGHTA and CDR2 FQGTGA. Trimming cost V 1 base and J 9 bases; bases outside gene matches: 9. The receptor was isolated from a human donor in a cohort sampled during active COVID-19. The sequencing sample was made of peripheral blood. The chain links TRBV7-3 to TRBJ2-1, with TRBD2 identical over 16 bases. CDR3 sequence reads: CASSLIDRGLAGGGEQFF. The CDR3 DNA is TGTGCCAGCAGCTTAATTGACAGGGGACTAGCGGGAGGGGGTGAGCAGTTCTTC. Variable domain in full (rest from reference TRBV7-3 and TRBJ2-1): GAGVSQTPSNKVTEKGKYVELRCDPISGHTALYWYRQSLGQGPEFLIYFQGTGAADDSGLPNDRFFAVRPEGSVSTLKIQRTERGDSAVYLCASSLIDRGLAGGGEQFFGPGTRLTVL.